This passage covers 15 T cell receptor beta chains from one sample sequenced in a study of Ad26.COV2.S vaccination and SARS-CoV-2 variants. The table came from immunoSEQ multiplex PCR; TCRdb's copy has only in-frame clones and leaves some out. The sample comprises under 400,000 clones, 87% of which are singletons, and around 3.5% rests with the top ten. As for treatment: some 20 received Ad26.COV2.S at low or high dose, single or two shots; about five received placebo; per-sample allocation not given. Collection of the samples took place on day 63 after the first injection of vaccine or placebo. The sample in question was peripheral blood, obtained in a trial of Ad26.COV2.S vaccine versus placebo. These receptors were collected from a person between 18 and 60 years old who received the Ad26.COV2.S COVID-19 vaccine or a placebo.

V gene TRBV29-1 combines with J gene TRBJ1-1, with D unresolved. The CDR3 has 13 residues. V lost 2 bases and J 1 base, leaving 8 bases between the germline ends. Germline CDR1 SQVTM, CDR2 ANQGSEA. The CDR3 coding sequence is TGCAGCGTTGAAAGGCAGGAGAACACTGAAGCTTTCTTT. It translates to CSVERQENTEAFF.

The rearrangement links TRBV11-2 to TRBJ2-1, with D unresolved. Trimming stripped 7 bases from V and 6 bases from J, with 16 bases between. Germline V CDR1 and CDR2: SGHAT, FQNNGV. CDR3 length: 14 amino acids. The CDR3 spells CASTPLWSPNEQFF. DNA of the CDR3: TGTGCCAGCACACCCTTGTGGAGCCCCAATGAGCAGTTCTTC.

The rearrangement links TRBV5-1 to TRBJ1-3, with D possibly TRBD1 on 5 matching bases. Germline values: CDR1 SGHRS, CDR2 YFSETQ. The V end lost 5 bases, the J end lost 0 bases, and 12 bases lay between the germline ends. The CDR3 is 15 residues long. This chain's CDR3 is CASRPGPFSGNTIYF. The CDR3 DNA is TGCGCCAGCAGGCCAGGGCCCTTCTCTGGAAACACCATATATTTT.

As DNA, the CDR3 is TGCGCCAGCCGGCCCCTCGGGACACCCGGGACACCCCTCCACTTT. This translates into CASRPLGTPGTPLHF. The V and J genes are TRBV4-1 and TRBJ1-6, with D perhaps TRBD1 (6 bases). In germline, CDR1 is MGHRA, CDR2 YSYEKL. There are 15 residues in the CDR3. Trimming removed 8 bases at V and 11 bases at J, with 22 bases between.

The gene calls are TRBV13 and TRBJ2-2, with 10 nucleotides matching TRBD1. J gave up 2 bases and V 3 bases, and 6 bases lay outside the gene matches. This CDR3 comprises 17 residues. CDR1 and CDR2 from the germline V gene are PRHDT and FYEKMQ (reference sequence). CDR3 DNA: TGTGCCAGCAGCTTTTGGGGGGACAGGGGAAACACCGGGGAGCTGTTTTTT. Its translation is CASSFWGDRGNTGELFF.

The rearrangement links TRBV20-1 to TRBJ2-3; D possibly uses TRBD1 or TRBD2 (7 bases each). This CDR3 is built from 14 residues. The V gene's germline CDR1 is DFQATT and CDR2 SNEGSKA (reference sequence). V shed 3 bases and J shed 5 bases, with 15 bases lying between them. DNA for the CDR3: TGCAGTGCTAGTGGGAGGGGGCCGGGAGATACGCAGTATTTT. It encodes CSASGRGPGDTQYF.

The chain couples TRBV7-9 to TRBJ1-2, with a tentative D call TRBD1 (5 bases). Trimming took 5 bases from V and 8 from J, leaving 12 bases between them. The germline V gene has CDR1 SEHNR and CDR2 FQNEAQ (reference sequence). The CDR3 consists of 12 residues. CDR3 in amino acids: CASSLGQRGYTF. DNA of the CDR3: TGTGCCAGCAGCCTCGGACAACGGGGCTACACCTTC.

This chain uses TRBV18 with TRBJ2-7; D is perhaps TRBD2 (5 bases). V lost 0 bases and J 3 bases, leaving 6 bases between the germline ends. This CDR3 is 13 amino acids long. The germline V gene encodes CDR1 KGHSH and CDR2 LQKENI. CDR3 bases: TGTGCCAGCTCACCACCGGCGGGCTACGAGCAGTACTTC. This codes for CASSPPAGYEQYF.

The chain links TRBV5-6 to TRBJ1-3; 8 bases are a match to TRBD1. CDR3 length equals 15 residues. CDR1 and CDR2 (germline): SGHDT, YYEEEE. J gave up 2 bases and V 4 bases, and 5 bases lay outside the gene matches. As DNA, the CDR3 is TGTGCCAGCAGCCCAGACAGGGGCACTGGAAACACCATATATTTT. Translating it yields CASSPDRGTGNTIYF.

J is TRBJ1-4 and V is TRBV7-9; a possible D gene is TRBD1 (5 bases). Germline CDR1 is SEHNR and CDR2 is FQNEAQ (reference sequence). The length of the CDR3 is 18 residues. V was cut by 1 base and J by 4 bases, with 19 bases left in between. The CDR3 DNA is TGTGCCAGCAGCTTAGATGTGGGCCAGTGGGGCCTTAATGAAAAACTGTTTTTT. Protein sequence: CASSLDVGQWGLNEKLFF.

V usage is TRBV3-1 (or the pseudogene TRBV3-2) and J usage is TRBJ2-5, with D possibly matching TRBD2 (6 bases). CDR3 length equals 15 residues. CDR1 and CDR2 (germline): LGHDT, YNNKEL (reference sequence). V was trimmed by 3 bases and J by 1 base, leaving 12 bases between them. DNA of the CDR3: TGTGCCAGCAGCCAGCTGTCGGGGGTCCAAGAGACCCAGTACTTC. Its translation: CASSQLSGVQETQYF.

The chain has TRBV4-2 and TRBJ1-1; no firm D call. The germline CDR1 and CDR2 sequences are LGHNA and YNFKEQ. This CDR3 comprises 11 residues. V dropped 8 bases and J dropped 10 bases, with 14 bases sitting between them. The CDR3 sequence: CASAAAAGAFF. CDR3 nucleotide sequence: TGTGCCAGCGCAGCGGCGGCTGGAGCTTTCTTT.

The CDR3 sequence: CASSDPTANEKLFF. In DNA form, the CDR3 reads TGTGCCAGCAGTGACCCGACGGCTAATGAAAAACTGTTTTTT. The chain couples TRBV2 to TRBJ1-4; no clear D. CDR3 length: 14 amino acids. Trimming took off 3 bases at V and 3 bases at J, with 8 bases between the two ends. Germline V gives CDR1 SNHLY, CDR2 FYNNEI.

This chain connects TRBV15 to TRBJ1-5, with D perhaps TRBD1 (5 bases). This CDR3 is built from 15 residues. The V end lost 1 base, the J end lost 6 bases, and 13 bases lay between the germline ends. Per germline, CDR1 LNHNV and CDR2 YYDKDF (reference sequence). The CDR3 DNA follows: TGTGCCACCAGCAGAGGTAGGGACGCGGGTCAGCCCCAGCATTTT. Translation gives CATSRGRDAGQPQHF.

As for this clone: At the DNA level, this CDR3 is encoded by other sequences in the same sample as well. This rearrangement joins TRBV18 to TRBJ2-5; TRBD1 is a possible D gene (5 bases). Germline V gene lookup returns CDR1 KGHSH and CDR2 LQKENI. The CDR3 contains 13 residues. Trimming shortened V by 2 bases and J by 2 bases, and 6 bases separated the two germline ends. CDR3 DNA: TGTGCCAGCTCACCAGGGGCTCAAGAGACCCAGTACTTC. The encoded protein is CASSPGAQETQYF.